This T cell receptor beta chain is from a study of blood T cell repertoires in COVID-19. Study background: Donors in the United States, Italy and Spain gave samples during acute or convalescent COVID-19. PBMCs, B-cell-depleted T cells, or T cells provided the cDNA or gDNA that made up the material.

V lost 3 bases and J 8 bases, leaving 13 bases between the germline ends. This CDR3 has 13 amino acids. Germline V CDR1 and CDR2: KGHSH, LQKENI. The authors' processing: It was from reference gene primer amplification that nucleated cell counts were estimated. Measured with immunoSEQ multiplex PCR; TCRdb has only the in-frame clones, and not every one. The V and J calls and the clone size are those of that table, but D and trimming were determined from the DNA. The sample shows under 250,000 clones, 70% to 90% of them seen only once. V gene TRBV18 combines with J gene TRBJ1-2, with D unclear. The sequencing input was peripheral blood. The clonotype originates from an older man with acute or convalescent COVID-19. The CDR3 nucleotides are TGTGCCAGCTCACCGATTTCTGGAGACGGCTACACCTTC. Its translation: CASSPISGDGYTF.